These 16 T cell receptor beta chains share one sample of origin, sequenced in a study of blood T cell repertoires in COVID-19 (dated by TCRdb to 2019 to 2021). Library method: the immunoSEQ multiplex PCR assay. TCRdb holds this immuneACCESS table with in-frame rearrangements only. Some clones are missing; in checked studies, unresolved V genes explain under half, and the rest has no known cause. For this sample there are about 280,000 clones; 89% appear just once. The ten largest account for roughly 2.1% of the sample. The sequencing input was peripheral blood. The receptors originated from a man over 45 with acute or convalescent COVID-19.

The chain carries TRBV5-5 and TRBJ2-2, with 9 positions matching TRBD2. CDR3 size: 16 residues. Germline CDR1 reads SGHKS; CDR2 reads YYEKEE (reference sequence). The junction had 7 bases not matched to a gene; V was cut back by 4 bases and J by 3 bases. As DNA, the CDR3 is TGTGCCAGCAGCCTTAGCGGGGGCCCATACACCGGGGAGCTGTTTTTT. Translated, it gives CASSLSGGPYTGELFF.

This clone was recorded a few times. V usage is TRBV5-1 and J usage is TRBJ2-1; 16 bases are shared with TRBD2. The length of the CDR3 is 16 residues. V gave up 2 bases and J gave up 9 bases; unmatched junction bases: 5. Germline V gives CDR1 SGHRS, CDR2 YFSETQ. The DNA for the CDR3 is TGCGCCAGCAGCTTAGGGACTAGCGGGGGGGCCAGTGAGCAGTTCTTC. This gives the protein CASSLGTSGGASEQFF.

This sequence joins TRBV7-9 and TRBJ2-2, with 8 nucleotides matching TRBD1. The germline V gene encodes CDR1 SEHNR and CDR2 FQNEAQ (reference sequence). CDR3 length: 16 residues. V lost 5 bases to trimming and J lost 2 bases; unmatched junction nucleotides: 7. CDR3 sequence reads: CASSQDRAPNTGELFF. Here the CDR3 DNA reads TGTGCCAGCAGCCAGGACAGGGCCCCTAACACCGGGGAGCTGTTTTTT.

This clone has a handful of counts. V usage is TRBV5-1 and J usage is TRBJ1-1; D possibly corresponds to TRBD1 (6 bases). Germline loops: CDR1 SGHRS, CDR2 YFSETQ. This CDR3 has 13 amino acids. Trimming removed 4 bases from V and 0 bases from J, with 7 bases in between. CDR3 protein: CASSQGMNTEAFF. As DNA, the CDR3 is TGCGCCAGCAGCCAGGGGATGAACACTGAAGCTTTCTTT.

This chain connects TRBV11-2 to TRBJ1-1, with 8 bases identical to TRBD1. Trimming at V came to 5 bases and at J to 1 base, leaving 3 bases not matched to a gene. Germline values: CDR1 SGHAT, CDR2 FQNNGV. The CDR3 length is 14 residues. The CDR3 bases are TGTGCCAGCAGCGTTGGACAGGGGAACACTGAAGCTTTCTTT. Translating gives CASSVGQGNTEAFF.

The chain recombines TRBV9 with TRBJ1-4, with TRBD1 matching over 8 bases. V lost 7 bases and J lost 5; bases outside the gene matches: 7. Germline V lookup: CDR1 SGDLS, CDR2 YYNGEE. The CDR3 sequence is 14 residues long. CDR3 region: CASAQGALNEKLFF. DNA for the CDR3: TGTGCCAGCGCTCAGGGGGCCCTAAATGAAAAACTGTTTTTT.

The V gene is TRBV10-1, the J gene TRBJ2-3, with 7 positions matching TRBD2. The CDR3 spans 15 residues. V shed 4 bases, J shed 1 base, and the junction held 5 bases outside the gene matches. Per the germline V gene, CDR1 is WNHNN and CDR2 is SYGVQD (reference sequence). CDR3 amino acids: CASSAQAGGTDTQYF. DNA for the CDR3: TGCGCCAGCAGTGCCCAGGCGGGGGGCACAGATACGCAGTATTTT.

The chain employs TRBV19 and TRBJ2-1; 7 bases agree with TRBD2. The V segment lost 1 base and the J segment 4 bases; nucleotides outside the gene matches: 7. Germline loops: CDR1 LNHDA, CDR2 SQIVND (reference sequence). There are 16 residues in the CDR3. The DNA of the CDR3 is TGTGCCAGTAGTATAGGGCCTAGCGGAGTTTACAATGAGCAGTTCTTC. Its protein product is CASSIGPSGVYNEQFF. Looking up the rest from reference TRBV19 and TRBJ2-1 gives the full variable domain: DGGITQSPKYLFRKEGQNVTLSCEQNLNHDAMYWYRQDPGQGLRLIYYSQIVNDFQKGDIAEGYSVSREKKESFPLTVTSAQKNPTAFYLCASSIGPSGVYNEQFFGPGTRLTVL.

The chain employs TRBV25-1 and TRBJ1-6, with D tentatively TRBD1 (6 bases). Trimming removed 10 bases at V and 6 bases at J, with 13 bases between. The germline gives CDR1 MGHDK, CDR2 SYGVNS. The CDR3 sequence is 13 residues long. The CDR3 sequence: CATSRDTNSPLHF. CDR3 DNA: TGTGCCACCTCCCGGGACACTAATTCACCCCTCCACTTT.

This chain uses TRBV5-1 with TRBJ2-5; perhaps TRBD2 as D (6 bases). The CDR3 is 13 amino acids. Trimming removed 4 bases at V and 2 bases at J, with 9 bases between. CDR1 is SGHRS and CDR2 is YFSETQ in the germline V gene. CDR3 amino acids: CASSPREQETQYF. The CDR3 DNA is TGCGCCAGCAGCCCTCGGGAGCAAGAGACCCAGTACTTC.

The chain is built from TRBV20-1 and TRBJ2-1; 10 nucleotides match TRBD2. V trimming: 3 bases; J trimming: 2 bases; junction bases outside the gene matches: 7. This CDR3 is 16 amino acids long. Germline V gene lookup returns CDR1 DFQATT and CDR2 SNEGSKA (reference sequence). CDR3 sequence: CSASLGSGGAYNEQFF. In DNA form, the CDR3 reads TGCAGTGCTAGTCTCGGGAGCGGGGGGGCCTACAATGAGCAGTTCTTC.

The table lists this clone with a count of one. The V gene is TRBV12-3 or TRBV12-4, the J gene TRBJ2-7; TRBD1 aligns across 8 bases. V trimming: 5 bases; J trimming: 7 bases; junction bases outside the gene matches: 7. The CDR3 runs 13 residues. The CDR3 spells CASSAGQGGEQYF. The CDR3 DNA reads TGTGCCAGCAGTGCCGGACAGGGTGGAGAGCAGTACTTC.

The chain couples TRBV30 to TRBJ2-2; D is unresolved. This CDR3 region has 14 residues. CDR1 is GTSNPN, CDR2 SVGIG, per germline (reference sequence). The V and J ends lost 4 bases and 1 base respectively, with 10 bases between them. CDR3 in DNA: TGTGCCTGGATATCCAGACTGAACACCGGGGAGCTGTTTTTT. Its translation: CAWISRLNTGELFF.

V gene TRBV3-1 (or the pseudogene TRBV3-2) combines with J gene TRBJ1-2; D unresolved. V was clipped by 0 bases and J by 8 bases, with 7 bases between them. The length of the CDR3 is 12 residues. CDR1 LGHDT and CDR2 YNNKEL come from the germline V gene (reference sequence). Written as DNA, the CDR3 is TGTGCCAGCAGCCAAGATACCCGGGGCTACACCTTC. Translated: CASSQDTRGYTF.

The gene calls are TRBV7-9 and TRBJ2-1; 8 bases map to TRBD2. CDR3 length equals 16 residues. V dropped 5 bases and J dropped 0; count of bases not matched to a gene: 6. Germline lookup yields CDR1 SEHNR and CDR2 FQNEAQ (reference sequence). CDR3 loop: CASSPGGGISYNEQFF. CDR3 DNA sequence: TGTGCCAGCAGCCCCGGGGGGGGGATCTCCTACAATGAGCAGTTCTTC.

The chain uses TRBV24-1 and TRBJ2-1; 16 bases fit TRBD2. There are 16 residues in the CDR3. V gave up 4 bases and J gave up 10 bases; unmatched junction bases: 6. From germline, CDR1 is KGHDR and CDR2 SFDVKD. CDR3 nucleotides: TGTGCCACCAGTGACCCGGGACTAGCGGGGGGGCGGGAGCAGTTCTTC. Residues: CATSDPGLAGGREQFF.